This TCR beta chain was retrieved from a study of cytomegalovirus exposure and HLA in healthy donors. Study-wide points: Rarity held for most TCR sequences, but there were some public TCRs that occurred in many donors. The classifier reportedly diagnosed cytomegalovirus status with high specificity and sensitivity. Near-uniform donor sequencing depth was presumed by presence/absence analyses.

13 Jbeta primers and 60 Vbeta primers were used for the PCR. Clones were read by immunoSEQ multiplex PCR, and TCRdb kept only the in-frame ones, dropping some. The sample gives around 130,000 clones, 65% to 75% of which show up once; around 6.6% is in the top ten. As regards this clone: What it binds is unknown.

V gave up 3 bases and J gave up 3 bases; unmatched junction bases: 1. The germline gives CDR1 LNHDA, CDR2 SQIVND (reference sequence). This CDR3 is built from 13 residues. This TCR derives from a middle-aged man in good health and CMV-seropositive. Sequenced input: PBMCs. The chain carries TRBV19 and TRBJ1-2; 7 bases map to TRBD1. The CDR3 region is CASSMDRYYGYTF. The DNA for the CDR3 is TGTGCCAGTAGTATGGACAGGTACTATGGCTACACCTTC.